This entry is about one T cell receptor beta chain. Primers targeted 54 TRBV and 13 TRBJ segments. Survey-resolution sequencing targeted 50,000 to 70,000 T cell genomes in cultured samples. The assay was immunoSEQ multiplex PCR, and TCRdb's table has in-frame clones only and misses some. The data hold about 3,700 clones, with just over 75% observed a single time. This entry comes from a study of T cell repertoires and HLA-DP antigens. HeLa cells expressing allogeneic DPB1 restimulated the 15-day-expanded CD4+ cells for less than 25 h. Stimulation used HeLa cells expressing transduced HLA-DPA1/DPB1, HLA-DM, invariant chain and CD80. Irradiated (100 Gy) HeLa cells stimulated CD4+ cells at 3:1 with around 48 U/mL IL-2. Study outcomes and limitations: Naive and memory CD4+ repertoires were not analysed separately.

This CDR3 comprises 14 residues. Germline V CDR1 and CDR2: KGHSH, LQKENI. V was cut by 3 bases and J by 0 bases, with 8 bases left in between. This TCR came from a woman aged 18-29 years in good health and CMV-seronegative. The chain couples TRBV18 to TRBJ1-1; D is uncertain. The sample was CD137- CD4+ T cells from cultured PBMCs. CDR3 region: CASSPGPVNTEAFF. The CDR3 DNA reads as TGTGCCAGCTCACCGGGCCCGGTGAACACTGAAGCTTTCTTT.